The TCR beta chain described here comes from a study of cytomegalovirus exposure and HLA in healthy donors. Findings and limits, study-wide: The study carried out a later analysis of TCR beta sequences. It associated some 17,000 of them with specific HLA alleles at a false discovery rate of 0.05. Accurate prediction of HLA-A and HLA-B alleles (for most subjects) was reportedly achieved from TCR beta sequences.

Donors showed nominal health when sampled, although they likely had unrecorded immune exposures. As for this clone: Its antigen is still unknown.

Germline trimming cut 0 bases from V and 6 bases from J; bases unmatched to any gene: 2. Germline lookup yields CDR1 SGHDT and CDR2 YYEEEE. This CDR3 is 13 amino acids long. PCR involved 60 Vbeta and 13 Jbeta primers. The assay was immunoSEQ multiplex PCR, and TCRdb's table has in-frame clones only and misses some. The sample has approximately 180,000 clones; 9.5% to 15% are singletons. This chain joins TRBV5-6 and TRBJ1-2; TRBD1 aligns across 7 bases. The source of this sequence is a man in his fifties in good health and CMV-seropositive. Sequenced input: PBMCs. As DNA, the CDR3 is TGTGCCAGCAGCTTGGGAAGGGGGCATGGCTACACCTTC. As protein: CASSLGRGHGYTF.